The next 30 T cell receptor beta chains were all read from a single sample in a study of regulatory T cells in long-lasting Graves disease. Time point in this sample: newly diagnosed GD, antithyroid drugs for less than 3 months. PBMC RNA was the source of the TCR library. Building the TCR beta libraries relied on iRepertoire HTBI primers, and CDR3 regions underwent Arm-PCR. TCRdb processed the multiplex PCR reads anew with MiXCR; each CDR3 protein has one entry. The data hold 200,000 to 250,000 distinct CDR3 sequences, with 18% observed a single time. Sequenced material: peripheral blood mononuclear cells (PBMCs), taken at new diagnosis, from a patient treated with antithyroid drugs. Receptor source: a female donor with Graves disease.

This clonotype was observed a handful of times. The chain uses TRBV6-5 and TRBJ2-7; D uncertain. V was pared by 0 bases and J by 6 bases, with 12 bases between. CDR3 length: 14 residues. CDR1 is MNHEY, CDR2 SVGAGI, per germline. This chain's CDR3 is CASSYSASGSEQYF. CDR3 coding DNA: TGTGCCAGCAGTTACTCCGCCTCAGGATCCGAGCAGTACTTC.

The sample holds many counts of this clonotype. V usage is TRBV5-1 and J usage is TRBJ2-1, with D perhaps TRBD1 or TRBD2 (6 bases each). The CDR3 runs 17 residues. Deletions cut 0 bases from V and 0 bases from J, with 13 bases between. Germline CDR1 and CDR2: SGHRS and YFSETQ. CDR3 nucleotide sequence: TGCGCCAGCAGCTTGGGACGGAGGGGGAGCTCCTACAATGAGCAGTTCTTC. Translated: CASSLGRRGSSYNEQFF.

This clonotype was picked up many times. The chain employs TRBV4-3 and TRBJ2-3; D uncertain. The CDR3 is made up of 14 amino acids. The V gene lost 1 base and the J gene lost 1 base, with 6 bases spanning the gap. Looked up from germline, CDR1 is LGHNA and CDR2 is YSLEER. CDR3 DNA sequence: TGCGCCAGCAGCCAAGGGATCGGCACAGATACGCAGTATTTT. Amino acid sequence: CASSQGIGTDTQYF.

This clonotype was counted many times. This chain uses TRBV15 with TRBJ1-2; a weak D match, TRBD1 (5 bases). The CDR3 has 13 residues. Germline CDR1 and CDR2: LNHNV and YYDKDF (reference sequence). Trimming shortened V by 2 bases and J by 1 base, and 5 bases separated the two germline ends. DNA of the CDR3: TGTGCCACCAGCAGACAGGGTAACTATGGCTACACCTTC. Translation: CATSRQGNYGYTF.

This clonotype was counted many times. The chain links TRBV27 to TRBJ2-5, with D tentatively TRBD1 or TRBD2 (6 bases each). The ends were cut back, 5 bases at V and 4 bases at J, with 17 bases in the middle. This CDR3 is built from 15 residues. Germline V gene lookup returns CDR1 MNHEY and CDR2 SMNVEV (reference sequence). This chain's CDR3 is CASSPWKGGGETQYF. CDR3 nucleotide sequence: TGTGCCAGCAGTCCTTGGAAGGGGGGTGGAGAGACCCAGTACTTC.

Many counts were recorded for this clonotype. The CDR3 is CASSPRASSGNTIYF. The CDR3 DNA sequence: TGTGCCAGCAGCCCTCGGGCGAGCTCTGGAAACACCATATATTTT. This rearrangement joins TRBV11-2 to TRBJ1-3; the D is unclear. The V and J ends lost 5 bases and 0 bases respectively, with 11 bases between them. The CDR3 totals 15 residues. Germline lookup yields CDR1 SGHAT and CDR2 FQNNGV.

This clonotype was observed a single time. Just one base apart from a much larger clone, this may be a read error. The chain combines TRBV4-2 with TRBJ2-1, with D unclear. This CDR3 is built from 16 residues. Deletions cut 5 bases from V and 10 bases from J, with 24 bases between. CDR1 LGHNA and CDR2 YNFKEQ come from the germline V gene. CDR3 protein: CASSSTPGYTPYEQFF. CDR3 DNA: TGTGCCAGCAGCTCCACCCCCGGGTACACACCCTACGAGCAGTTCTTC.

Many counts were recorded for this clonotype. The chain uses TRBV2 and TRBJ2-1, with a weak D call TRBD2 (7 bases). Trimming removed 4 bases at V and 16 bases at J, with 20 bases between. Germline lookup yields CDR1 SNHLY and CDR2 FYNNEI. The CDR3 covers 13 residues. CDR3 DNA sequence: TGTGCCAGCAGTGGTCAGGGGAGGGATAGCGGTTTCTTC. It specifies CASSGQGRDSGFF.

This clonotype was seen repeatedly, ten times or more. This chain joins TRBV18 and TRBJ2-3; tentatively, D is TRBD2 (5 bases). With 3 bases removed from V and 2 bases from J, the gap between germline ends came to 12 bases. The germline V gene has CDR1 KGHSH and CDR2 LQKENI. CDR3 length: 15 amino acids. CDR3 sequence (DNA): TGTGCCAGCTCACCCACCCGGGGAACCACAGATACGCAGTATTTT. As protein: CASSPTRGTTDTQYF.

Details on this clonotype: One end of the junction does not line up with germline, which may come from a read error. The V and J genes are TRBV7-9 and TRBJ2-1, with D tentatively TRBD1 or TRBD2 (7 bases each). The CDR3 has 17 amino acids. From germline, CDR1 is SEHNR and CDR2 FQNEAQ (reference sequence). The CDR3: CASSPTGRASSYNEQFF. Here the CDR3 DNA reads TGCGCCAGCAGCCCGACAGGGAGGGCTAGCTCCTACAATGAGCAGTTCTTC.

This clonotype was found many times. This chain links TRBV29-1 with TRBJ2-7; D gene unclear. Germline CDR1 reads SQVTM; CDR2 reads ANQGSEA. V was cut by 4 bases and J by 2 bases, with 9 bases left in between. The CDR3 covers 12 residues. CDR3 protein: CSVGHAAYEQYF. The CDR3, as DNA: TGCAGCGTTGGACACGCGGCCTACGAGCAGTACTTC.

This clonotype was recorded at least ten times. The chain carries TRBV6-1 and TRBJ1-2, with D unresolved. This CDR3 comprises 13 residues. Trimming shortened V by 1 base and J by 3 bases, and 6 bases separated the two germline ends. Germline V lookup: CDR1 MNHNS, CDR2 SASEGT. CDR3 residues: CASSEEYDYGYTF. The CDR3 region has the DNA TGTGCCAGCAGTGAAGAGTATGACTATGGCTACACCTTC.

Many counts were recorded for this clonotype. The chain uses TRBV9 and TRBJ1-1; D ambiguous. CDR1 is SGDLS, CDR2 YYNGEE, per germline. V lost 4 bases, J lost 0 bases, and 10 bases lay in between. CDR3 length equals 14 residues. The CDR3 DNA sequence: TGTGCCAGCAGCAAAGAGGTCATGAACACTGAAGCTTTCTTT. It yields the protein CASSKEVMNTEAFF.

This clonotype was counted at least ten times. The J gene is TRBJ1-2, the V gene TRBV20-1; D may be TRBD1 (6 bases). The germline V and J ends were trimmed by 1 base and 2 bases, with 11 bases remaining between them. The CDR3 spans 14 residues. The V gene's germline CDR1 is DFQATT and CDR2 SNEGSKA (reference sequence). This chain's CDR3 is CSARGTAMNYGYTF. CDR3 DNA sequence: TGCAGTGCTAGAGGGACAGCGATGAACTATGGCTACACCTTC.

V gene TRBV7-2 combines with J gene TRBJ1-4, with D perhaps TRBD1 (5 bases). This CDR3 is 13 amino acids long. V was pared by 5 bases and J by 10 bases, with 14 bases between. The germline CDR1 and CDR2 sequences are SGHTA and FQGNSA. CDR3 DNA: TGTGCCAGCAGCCCCGGGGGGGGGGGAAAACTGTTTTTT. Its translation is CASSPGGGGKLFF.

This clonotype has ten or more counts. The chain has TRBV28 and TRBJ2-7, with D unclear. CDR1 is MDHEN, CDR2 SYDVKM, per germline. V was cut by 2 bases and J by 3 bases, with 17 bases left in between. The CDR3 loop spans 16 amino acids. This chain's CDR3 is CASSLRSWKRVYEQYF. In nucleotides, the CDR3 is TGTGCCAGCAGTTTACGGTCCTGGAAACGAGTCTACGAGCAGTACTTC.

This clonotype was counted at least ten times. The gene calls are TRBV19 and TRBJ2-1; 8 positions agree with TRBD2. This CDR3 is 15 amino acids long. The V segment lost 3 bases and the J segment 6 bases; nucleotides outside the gene matches: 7. CDR1 and CDR2 (germline): LNHDA, SQIVND (reference sequence). CDR3 residues: CASSMSLAGINEQFF. CDR3 DNA: TGTGCCAGTAGTATGTCGCTAGCGGGCATCAATGAGCAGTTCTTC.

The J gene is TRBJ2-7, the V gene TRBV19, with 10 positions matching TRBD1. V shed 8 bases and J 4 bases; nucleotides not matched to a gene: 8. The CDR3 has 14 residues. Germline lookup yields CDR1 LNHDA and CDR2 SQIVND (reference sequence). CDR3 nucleotides: TGTGCCAGTGGAGGTTTGGGACAGGGGTACGAGCAGTACTTC. Its translation is CASGGLGQGYEQYF.

This clonotype was observed many times. The chain recombines TRBV7-2 with TRBJ1-1, with D possibly TRBD1 on 5 matching bases. Per germline, CDR1 SGHTA and CDR2 FQGNSA. V lost 4 bases and J 1 base, leaving 7 bases between the germline ends. The CDR3 contains 13 residues. The CDR3 loop reads CASSWGGNTEAFF. CDR3 nucleotide sequence: TGTGCCAGCAGCTGGGGGGGGAACACTGAAGCTTTCTTT. Combining the CDR3 with reference TRBV7-2 and TRBJ1-1 gives the whole variable domain GAGVSQSPSNKVTEKGKDVELRCDPISGHTALYWYRQSLGQGLEFLIYFQGNSAPDKSGLPSDRFSAERTGGSVSTLTIQRTQQEDSAVYLCASSWGGNTEAFFGQGTRLTVV.

The chain recombines TRBV28 with TRBJ2-3; TRBD1 matches 7 bases. The CDR3 loop spans 15 amino acids. J was trimmed by 4 bases and V by 5 bases; bases with no gene match: 9. Per the germline V gene, CDR1 is MDHEN and CDR2 is SYDVKM. DNA for the CDR3: TGTGCCAGCAGTGTAGTAGGGGGCCGGGCAGATACGCAGTATTTT. Translation: CASSVVGGRADTQYF.

The sample holds many counts of this clonotype. V is TRBV29-1 and J is TRBJ2-1; D is perhaps TRBD1 (6 bases). The V end lost 3 bases, the J end lost 7 bases, and 16 bases lay between the germline ends. The CDR3 loop spans 14 amino acids. Germline V gene sequence: CDR1 SQVTM, CDR2 ANQGSEA. CDR3 DNA: TGCAGCGTTGAGAACAGGGATATGTGGAATGAGCAGTTCTTC. Protein product: CSVENRDMWNEQFF.

This clonotype was seen only a few times. The chain joins TRBV6-1 to TRBJ1-5; D call uncertain. The germline V and J ends were trimmed by 1 base and 2 bases, with 12 bases remaining between them. Germline V gene data show CDR1 as MNHNS and CDR2 as SASEGT. This CDR3 is 16 amino acids long. CDR3 sequence: CASSEVFPVGNQPQHF. The DNA for the CDR3 is TGTGCCAGCAGTGAAGTCTTCCCCGTGGGCAATCAGCCCCAGCATTTT.

This clonotype was recorded once. The rearrangement joins TRBV2 to TRBJ1-1, with 7 nucleotides matching TRBD1. The CDR3 contains 18 residues. The germline V gene encodes CDR1 SNHLY and CDR2 FYNNEI. Germline trimming cut 5 bases from V and 4 bases from J; bases unmatched to any gene: 19. CDR3 sequence reads: CASSLRGLGRGRGTEAFF. The CDR3 DNA is TGTGCCAGCAGTCTACGGGGCTTGGGTAGGGGGCGCGGCACTGAAGCTTTCTTT.

The chain uses TRBV13 and TRBJ2-3; D unresolved. The better agreement between TRBJ2-7 and the DNA end casts doubt on the J call. Germline V gives CDR1 PRHDT, CDR2 FYEKMQ (reference sequence). The CDR3 is 14 amino acids. CDR3 loop: CASSLGLTPIEQYF. Written as DNA, the CDR3 is TGTGCCAGCAGCTTAGGCCTAACCCCTATAGAGCAGTACTTC.

This clonotype came up many times. This chain uses TRBV7-2 with TRBJ1-6; D is uncertain. Per germline, CDR1 SGHTA and CDR2 FQGNSA. V was cut by 3 bases and J by 7 bases, with 13 bases left in between. This CDR3 has 15 amino acids. CDR3 in amino acids: CASSFNGRYNSPLHF. The DNA of the CDR3 is TGTGCCAGCAGCTTCAACGGACGGTACAATTCACCCCTCCACTTT.

This clonotype was seen ten or more times. The J gene is TRBJ1-2, the V gene TRBV30; D ambiguous. CDR3 length: 13 residues. The V and J ends lost 4 bases and 0 bases respectively, with 9 bases between them. The germline V gene has CDR1 GTSNPN and CDR2 SVGIG (reference sequence). CDR3: CAWTPGSNYGYTF. CDR3 nucleotide sequence: TGTGCCTGGACCCCGGGATCTAACTATGGCTACACCTTC.

The genes are TRBV5-1 and TRBJ2-7; tentative D call: TRBD1 (7 bases). V gave up 7 bases and J gave up 2 bases, with 16 bases separating them. CDR1 is SGHRS and CDR2 is YFSETQ in the germline V gene. The CDR3 is 14 amino acids. The CDR3 sequence: CASASQGGTYEQYF. In nucleotides, the CDR3 is TGCGCCAGCGCTTCCCAGGGGGGCACCTACGAGCAGTACTTC.

At least ten counts were recorded for this clonotype. This chain uses TRBV11-2 with TRBJ2-5, with 11 bases lining up with TRBD2. There are 17 residues in the CDR3. From germline, CDR1 is SGHAT and CDR2 FQNNGV. Trimming removed 2 bases from V and 1 base from J; junction bases left unmatched: 6. CDR3: CASSLFGTSGGQETQYF. CDR3 nucleotide sequence: TGTGCCAGCAGCTTATTTGGGACTAGCGGAGGCCAAGAGACCCAGTACTTC.

As concerns this clonotype: A far larger clone is one base from this, pointing to a likely read error. The chain employs TRBV28 and TRBJ2-5; TRBD2 matches 13 bases. The DNA end lines up better with TRBJ2-1; the J call may be wrong. CDR1 and CDR2 (germline): MDHEN, SYDVKM. This CDR3 spans 18 amino acids. For the CDR3, the DNA is TGTGCCAGCAGTTTTGGACTAGCGGGAGAGAGCTCCTACAGTGAGCAGTTCTTC. Translation gives CASSFGLAGESSYSEQFF.

This sequence joins TRBV4-1 and TRBJ1-5; D is unresolved. Germline V lookup: CDR1 MGHRA, CDR2 YSYEKL. The CDR3 sequence is 16 residues long. Trimming removed 4 bases from V and 4 bases from J, with 17 bases in between. This CDR3 is CASSRFIDTLNQPQHF. The DNA of the CDR3 is TGCGCCAGCAGCCGGTTCATTGACACGTTGAATCAGCCCCAGCATTTT.